The TCR beta chain under discussion was sequenced for a study of blood T cell repertoires in COVID-19. V was pared by 1 base and J by 2 bases, with 5 bases of the junction left unmatched. The length of the CDR3 is 15 residues. Per the germline V gene, CDR1 is MNHNY and CDR2 is SVGAGI (reference sequence). All enrollees were about 18 to 90 years old and from roughly 22 US areas. Grouping used clinical history reported by participants in a survey and questionnaire. Recovered status in Cohort 3 required two negative PCRs, clearance, or symptom resolution. Sequencing was performed with immunoSEQ multiplex PCR; in TCRdb, only in-frame clones are kept and a portion is missing. The repertoire holds about 370,000 clones, roughly 86% seen once, with less than 2% in the top ten.

This receptor was obtained from a woman in her thirties who had recovered from COVID-19. Material: PBMCs or T cells enriched from blood (not recorded which). The rearrangement joins TRBV6-6 to TRBJ2-7; 7 bases are a match to TRBD2. The CDR3: CASSYFPSGAYEQYF. CDR3 nucleotides: TGTGCCAGCAGTTACTTTCCTAGCGGAGCCTACGAGCAGTACTTC.